These 19 T cell receptor beta chains share one sample of origin, sequenced in a study of blood T cell repertoires in COVID-19. Generated by immunoSEQ multiplex PCR, the TCRdb table keeps only in-frame clones and is missing some. The table shows more than 150,000 clones, with 70% to 90% occurring only once. The specimen sequenced was peripheral blood. The source of these receptors is a man between 18 and 29 years old with acute or convalescent COVID-19.

V usage is TRBV7-3 and J usage is TRBJ1-6; possible D gene TRBD1, 5 bases. Trimming took off 2 bases at V and 13 bases at J, with 15 bases between the two ends. This CDR3 has 14 amino acids. Germline V CDR1 and CDR2: SGHTA, FQGTGA. The CDR3, as DNA: TGTGCCAGCAGCTTAGGGCAAGTCCGGGGGCCCCTCCACTTT. This sequence encodes CASSLGQVRGPLHF.

The rearrangement joins TRBV19 to TRBJ1-1; D is undetermined. Trimming shortened V by 1 base and J by 1 base, and 10 bases separated the two germline ends. Per germline, CDR1 LNHDA and CDR2 SQIVND (reference sequence). This CDR3 has 15 amino acids. The CDR3 bases are TGTGCCAGTAGTATAGTAGGTGGGCAGAACACTGAAGCTTTCTTT. Amino acid sequence: CASSIVGGQNTEAFF.

The chain couples TRBV11-2 to TRBJ2-7; TRBD1 aligns across 9 bases. Germline-derived CDR1 and CDR2 are SGHAT and FQNNGV. V was pared by 5 bases and J by 7 bases, with 9 bases of the junction left unmatched. The CDR3 covers 14 residues. The CDR3 loop is CASSPRTGVREQYF. CDR3 bases: TGTGCCAGCAGCCCACGGACAGGGGTGAGGGAGCAGTACTTC.

This clone has just one count. This chain links TRBV5-1 with TRBJ1-5, with a weak D call TRBD1 (5 bases). CDR3 length: 16 amino acids. Trimming stripped 4 bases from V and 3 bases from J, with 17 bases between. From germline, CDR1 is SGHRS and CDR2 YFSETQ. The CDR3 DNA is TGCGCCAGCAGCGCCGATCCCGGGGGGGTCAATCAGCCCCAGCATTTT. Protein: CASSADPGGVNQPQHF.

The V call is TRBV12-5, the J call TRBJ1-5; D unclear. This CDR3 has 14 amino acids. From germline, CDR1 is LGHNT and CDR2 FRNRAP. Deletions cut 7 bases from V and 0 bases from J, with 10 bases between. The DNA for the CDR3 is TGTGCTAGTGCCGTAATCCTTAGCAATCAGCCCCAGCATTTT. Translating gives CASAVILSNQPQHF.

V is TRBV5-1 and J is TRBJ1-1, with D hard to call. Trimming pared 2 bases from V and 4 bases from J, leaving 6 bases between. The CDR3 is made up of 12 amino acids. Germline assignment: CDR1 SGHRS and CDR2 YFSETQ. CDR3 loop: CASSFTGTEAFF. CDR3 coding DNA: TGCGCCAGCAGCTTTACCGGCACTGAAGCTTTCTTT.

This CDR3 is CASSLPAGNTEAFF. Written as DNA, the CDR3 is TGTGCCAGCAGCTTACCCGCGGGAAACACTGAAGCTTTCTTT. The genes are TRBV7-9 and TRBJ1-1; D not resolved. The germline V and J ends were trimmed by 2 bases and 2 bases, with 9 bases remaining between them. Germline V gene lookup returns CDR1 SEHNR and CDR2 FQNEAQ (reference sequence). The CDR3 has 14 amino acids.

This chain connects TRBV7-9 to TRBJ2-7, with 9 bases aligning to TRBD1. This CDR3 comprises 16 residues. J was trimmed by 4 bases and V by 1 base; bases with no gene match: 8. CDR1 SEHNR and CDR2 FQNEAQ come from the germline V gene (reference sequence). CDR3 amino acids: CASSLVGGTGLYEQYF. The DNA of the CDR3 is TGTGCCAGCAGCTTAGTGGGCGGGACAGGGCTTTACGAGCAGTACTTC.

A word on this clone: Other nucleotide sequences from this sample produce the same CDR3. The CDR3 DNA reads TGTGCCAGCAGCTTAGACAGGTATAATTCACCCCTCCACTTT. Translation: CASSLDRYNSPLHF. The gene calls are TRBV7-9 and TRBJ1-6, with TRBD1 as a possible D gene (5 bases). CDR3 length: 14 amino acids. Trimming shortened V by 1 base and J by 4 bases, and 5 bases separated the two germline ends. Germline V gene lookup returns CDR1 SEHNR and CDR2 FQNEAQ (reference sequence).

This chain links TRBV30 with TRBJ2-1, with a weak D call TRBD2 (6 bases). This CDR3 contains 13 residues. Germline values: CDR1 GTSNPN, CDR2 SVGIG (reference sequence). V was pared by 1 base and J by 9 bases, with 13 bases between. The CDR3 spells CAWSDGRRVEQFF. CDR3 sequence (DNA): TGTGCCTGGAGTGATGGGCGGAGGGTTGAGCAGTTCTTC.

The chain carries TRBV7-2 and TRBJ2-5; D is possibly TRBD2 (6 bases). The CDR3 is 17 residues long. Germline V CDR1 and CDR2: SGHTA, FQGNSA. With 1 base removed from V and 0 bases from J, the gap between germline ends came to 15 bases. The CDR3 DNA sequence: TGTGCCAGCAGCTTAGGTTTGGCGGGGAGACACCAAGAGACCCAGTACTTC. Its protein is CASSLGLAGRHQETQYF.

The chain has TRBV27 and TRBJ2-1; 9 bases agree with TRBD2. This CDR3 spans 16 amino acids. Germline trimming cut 7 bases from V and 0 bases from J; bases unmatched to any gene: 7. Germline lookup yields CDR1 MNHEY and CDR2 SMNVEV (reference sequence). Here the CDR3 DNA reads TGTGCCAGCATTCCTAGCGGGGAAAGCTCCTACAATGAGCAGTTCTTC. Residues: CASIPSGESSYNEQFF.

The genes are TRBV7-9 and TRBJ2-4; 12 nucleotides line up with TRBD2. Germline V gene sequence: CDR1 SEHNR, CDR2 FQNEAQ (reference sequence). CDR3 length equals 17 residues. The J segment lost 1 base and the V segment lost 3 bases, leaving 4 bases of the junction unmatched. The CDR3 spells CASSLTSGGRAKNIQYF. CDR3 nucleotides: TGTGCCAGCAGCTTGACTAGCGGGGGTAGGGCCAAAAACATTCAGTACTTC.

The genes are TRBV2 and TRBJ2-7; TRBD1 aligns across 10 bases. Per germline, CDR1 SNHLY and CDR2 FYNNEI. This CDR3 has 14 amino acids. V lost 7 bases and J lost 6; bases outside the gene matches: 9. CDR3 loop: CASKAPTGGGEQYF. The CDR3 region has the DNA TGTGCCAGCAAGGCCCCGACAGGGGGCGGCGAGCAGTACTTC.

The rearrangement uses TRBV5-5 and TRBJ1-4, with D uncertain. CDR3 length equals 12 residues. Trimming removed 0 bases from V and 12 bases from J, with 9 bases in between. Germline V gene data show CDR1 as SGHKS and CDR2 as YYEKEE (reference sequence). The CDR3: CASSLAGVELFF. The CDR3 nucleotides are TGTGCCAGCAGCTTGGCCGGGGTGGAACTGTTTTTT.

V gene TRBV3-1 (or the pseudogene TRBV3-2) combines with J gene TRBJ1-3, with 11 bases identical to TRBD1. CDR3 length: 17 residues. The trim removed 4 bases at V and 3 bases at J, leaving 8 bases unmatched. Germline V gene data show CDR1 as LGHDT and CDR2 as YNNKEL (reference sequence). The CDR3: CASSPRTGGANGNTIYF. The CDR3, as DNA: TGTGCCAGCAGCCCGCGGACAGGGGGCGCCAATGGAAACACCATATATTTT.

This chain links TRBV6-1 with TRBJ1-3; D uncertain. The germline V and J ends were trimmed by 1 base and 1 base, with 8 bases remaining between them. The germline V gene has CDR1 MNHNS and CDR2 SASEGT. The CDR3 contains 15 residues. CDR3 bases: TGTGCCAGCAGTGAAGTTCGAGGGTCTGGAAACACCATATATTTT. This encodes CASSEVRGSGNTIYF.

The chain has TRBV4-2 and TRBJ1-1, with TRBD1 identical over 11 bases. CDR1 is LGHNA and CDR2 is YNFKEQ in the germline V gene. The V gene end was trimmed by 1 base and the J gene end by 7 bases; junction bases not matched to a gene: 2. The CDR3 loop spans 14 amino acids. CDR3: CASSQAGQGVEAFF. In DNA, the CDR3 is TGTGCCAGCAGCCAAGCGGGACAGGGGGTTGAAGCTTTCTTT.

V is TRBV2 and J is TRBJ1-5, with 9 bases identical to TRBD1. V lost 5 bases, J lost 6 bases, and 8 bases stayed unmatched. CDR1 and CDR2 (germline): SNHLY, FYNNEI. This CDR3 has 15 residues. CDR3: CASSKGQGLGQPQHF. CDR3 bases: TGTGCCAGCAGTAAGGGACAGGGTTTAGGTCAGCCCCAGCATTTT. The entire variable domain, with the rest obtained from reference TRBV2 and TRBJ1-5, is as follows: EPEVTQTPSHQVTQMGQEVILRCVPISNHLYFYWYRQILGQKVEFLVSFYNNEISEKSEIFDDQFSVERPDGSNFTLKIRSTKLEDSAMYFCASSKGQGLGQPQHFGDGTRLSIL.